This record concerns one T cell receptor beta chain sequence. The method was immunoSEQ multiplex PCR; TCRdb's version includes in-frame clones alone and lacks a portion of them. The sample consists of 50,000 to 65,000 clones, roughly nine tenths of them appearing once. Between the trimmed V and J ends, which lost 5 bases and 0 bases, there was a span of 14 bases. CDR1 and CDR2 (germline): SGHVS, FQNEAQ. The CDR3 is 16 residues long. The sample comes from a study of technical replicates of blood from a few donors. V is TRBV7-8 and J is TRBJ2-1; no clear D. The sample was PBMCs. This TCR came from a human donor in good health. Some clones in this sample may be carry-over from other donors' samples. This chain's CDR3 is CASSPRLLASYNEQFF. As DNA, the CDR3 is TGTGCCAGCAGCCCGCGGTTGTTGGCCTCCTACAATGAGCAGTTCTTC. The whole variable domain, filled in from reference TRBV7-8 and TRBJ2-1, reads GAGVSQSPRYKVAKRGQDVALRCDPISGHVSLFWYQQALGQGPEFLTYFQNEAQLDKSGLPSDRFFAERPEGSVSTLKIQRTQQEDSAVYLCASSPRLLASYNEQFFGPGTRLTVL.